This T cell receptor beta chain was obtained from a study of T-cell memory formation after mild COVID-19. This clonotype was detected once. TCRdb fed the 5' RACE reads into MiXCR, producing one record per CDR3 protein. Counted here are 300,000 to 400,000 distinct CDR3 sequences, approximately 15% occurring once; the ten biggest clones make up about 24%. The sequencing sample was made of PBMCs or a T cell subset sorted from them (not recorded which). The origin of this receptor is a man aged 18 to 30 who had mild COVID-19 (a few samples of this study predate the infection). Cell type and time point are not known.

The DNA for the CDR3 is TGTGCCAGTAGTATAGGAGGACCCCCCCTCGGGGCTGAAGCTTTCTTT. Translating it yields CASSIGGPPLGAEAFF. The chain joins TRBV19 to TRBJ1-1, with D unclear. This CDR3 region has 16 residues. CDR1 is LNHDA and CDR2 is SQIVND in the germline V gene (reference sequence). The ends were cut back, 1 base at V and 6 bases at J, with 18 bases in the middle.